What follows are 23 T cell receptor beta chains derived from one specimen sequenced in a study of T-cell reconstitution after alpha-beta-depleted transplantation in children. Preparing the TCRbeta library involved the use of unique molecular identifiers. One entry per CDR3 protein results from TCRdb running MiXCR on the PCR reads. Among approximately 340,000 distinct CDR3 sequences listed, 9% to 12% were seen once. This specimen consisted of PBMCs from the stem cell graft donor, obtained from the stem cell graft. Source of these receptors: a human donor who donated a stem cell graft to a child with acute lymphoblastic leukemia.

The chain has TRBV2 and TRBJ2-7; no firm D call. Germline loops: CDR1 SNHLY, CDR2 FYNNEI. This CDR3 is 15 amino acids long. V was clipped by 6 bases and J by 6 bases, with 21 bases between them. The CDR3 coding sequence is TGTGCCAGCAGATCCCCCACTACGGAAGTAGTCGAGCAGTACTTC. Translating it yields CASRSPTTEVVEQYF. Combining the CDR3 with reference TRBV2 and TRBJ2-7 gives the whole variable domain EPEVTQTPSHQVTQMGQEVILRCVPISNHLYFYWYRQILGQKVEFLVSFYNNEISEKSEIFDDQFSVERPDGSNFTLKIRSTKLEDSAMYFCASRSPTTEVVEQYFGPGTRLTVT.

This clonotype was counted a few times. This chain connects TRBV24-1 to TRBJ1-4; no definite D call. The germline CDR1 and CDR2 sequences are KGHDR and SFDVKD. This CDR3 has 14 residues. V lost 12 bases, J lost 0 bases, and 13 bases lay in between. This CDR3 reads CAPMGPATNEKLFF. DNA for the CDR3: TGTGCCCCCATGGGTCCGGCAACTAATGAAAAACTGTTTTTT.

There are a few counts of this clonotype. The chain recombines TRBV27 with TRBJ2-7; 7 bases are a match to TRBD2. The CDR3 extends over 14 amino acids. The junction had 9 bases not matched to a gene; V was cut back by 4 bases and J by 6 bases. Germline CDR1 is MNHEY and CDR2 is SMNVEV (reference sequence). The CDR3 DNA reads TGTGCCAGCAGTTCAGATGGGGGGGGTTTCGAGCAGTACTTC. Translation: CASSSDGGGFEQYF.

The chain links TRBV6-1 to TRBJ1-5; D perhaps matches TRBD1 (5 bases). The germline gives CDR1 MNHNS, CDR2 SASEGT. The V and J ends lost 8 bases and 3 bases respectively, with 14 bases between them. The CDR3 loop spans 14 amino acids. Here the CDR3 reads CASLEQGTNQPQHF. DNA of the CDR3: TGTGCCAGCTTGGAGCAGGGAACCAATCAGCCCCAGCATTTT.

This rearrangement joins TRBV20-1 to TRBJ2-5; 8 bases line up with TRBD2. Germline V CDR1 and CDR2: DFQATT, SNEGSKA (reference sequence). The CDR3 is made up of 14 amino acids. J lost 0 bases, V lost 6 bases, and 6 bases had no gene match. The CDR3: CSAGGGGYQETQYF. The CDR3 nucleotides are TGCAGTGCCGGGGGGGGAGGGTACCAAGAGACCCAGTACTTC.

This clonotype appeared a few times. The rearrangement links TRBV7-3 to TRBJ2-1; tentative D call: TRBD2 (5 bases). The CDR3 extends over 15 amino acids. V shed 2 bases and J shed 7 bases, with 15 bases lying between them. Germline V CDR1 and CDR2: SGHTA, FQGTGA. CDR3 sequence: CASSLQAARWNEQFF. In DNA form, the CDR3 reads TGTGCCAGCAGCTTACAAGCGGCCCGGTGGAATGAGCAGTTCTTC.

This chain connects TRBV15 to TRBJ1-2; 11 bases are shared with TRBD1. V was pared by 0 bases and J by 8 bases, with 5 bases of the junction left unmatched. The germline gives CDR1 LNHNV, CDR2 YYDKDF (reference sequence). The CDR3 consists of 15 residues. The DNA of the CDR3 is TGTGCCACCAGCAGAGAAGGACAGGGGGCGCGGGGCTACACCTTC. Encoded protein: CATSREGQGARGYTF.

This clonotype was recorded many times. The V and J genes are TRBV7-6 and TRBJ1-6, with unresolved D. CDR1 and CDR2 (germline): SGHVS, FNYEAQ. Between the trimmed V and J ends, which lost 2 bases and 4 bases, there was a span of 9 bases. The CDR3 runs to 15 residues. DNA for the CDR3: TGTGCCAGCAGCTTAACCCGGAATTATAATTCACCCCTCCACTTT. Amino acid sequence: CASSLTRNYNSPLHF.

This clonotype was seen more than once but under ten times. This chain joins TRBV12-3 or TRBV12-4 and TRBJ1-6, with D possibly matching TRBD1 (5 bases). This CDR3 has 15 amino acids. Trimming stripped 1 base from V and 9 bases from J, with 13 bases between. The CDR3 spells CASSLGGTNLSPLHF. The CDR3, as DNA: TGTGCCAGCAGTTTAGGTGGGACTAATCTTTCACCCCTCCACTTT.

This chain connects TRBV4-1 to TRBJ1-1, with D perhaps TRBD1 (6 bases). Trimming left V 4 bases short and J 3 bases short, with 15 bases between. This CDR3 is 15 amino acids long. Germline lookup yields CDR1 MGHRA and CDR2 YSYEKL. CDR3 in DNA: TGCGCCAGCAGCCTACTCAATGACAGGCACACTGAAGCTTTCTTT. This sequence encodes CASSLLNDRHTEAFF.

The J gene is TRBJ1-2, the V gene TRBV3-1; possibly TRBD1 for D (5 bases). The CDR3 is 15 amino acids. Trimming stripped 4 bases from V and 8 bases from J, with 20 bases between. The V gene's germline CDR1 is LGHDT and CDR2 YNNKEL (reference sequence). For the CDR3, the DNA is TGTGCCAGCAGCCCGTTGTTAAGAGGGGCGGGGGGCTACACCTTC. Translating it yields CASSPLLRGAGGYTF.

This clonotype was detected a few times. The genes are TRBV20-1 and TRBJ2-2; TRBD2 matches at 9 bases. Germline-derived CDR1 and CDR2 are DFQATT and SNEGSKA (reference sequence). With 1 base clipped from V and 3 bases from J, the junction kept 9 bases outside the gene matches. The CDR3 is 17 residues long. CDR3 in DNA: TGCAGTGCTAGAGGGGGGATAGCGGGAGTAGACACCGGGGAGCTGTTTTTT. This codes for CSARGGIAGVDTGELFF.

At least ten counts were recorded for this clonotype. V usage is TRBV6-1 and J usage is TRBJ2-5, with 7 bases lining up with TRBD1. V lost 6 bases, J lost 2 bases, and 9 bases stayed unmatched. The length of the CDR3 is 15 residues. In germline, CDR1 is MNHNS, CDR2 SASEGT. The CDR3 nucleotides are TGTGCCAGCAGCTTCGACAGGGCCTTACAAGAGACCCAGTACTTC. It translates to CASSFDRALQETQYF.

This clonotype was detected many times. The V and J genes are TRBV12-3 or TRBV12-4 and TRBJ2-1, with D maybe TRBD2 (5 bases). The germline V and J ends were trimmed by 1 base and 2 bases, with 9 bases remaining between them. This CDR3 has 15 residues. The CDR3 DNA reads as TGTGCCAGCAGTTTAGAGAGGGAGCCCTACAATGAGCAGTTCTTC. It is translated as CASSLEREPYNEQFF.

This clonotype occurred many times. The gene calls are TRBV30 and TRBJ1-2; no clear D. From germline, CDR1 is GTSNPN and CDR2 SVGIG (reference sequence). CDR3 length equals 13 residues. Trimming left V 2 bases short and J 6 bases short, with 13 bases between. The CDR3 sequence: CAWSSTGADGYTF. The CDR3 DNA reads as TGTGCCTGGAGTTCGACTGGCGCGGATGGCTACACCTTC. The full variable domain, rest sourced from reference TRBV30 and TRBJ1-2, is SQTIHQWPATLVQPVGSPLSLECTVEGTSNPNLYWYRQAAGRGLQLLFYSVGIGQISSEVPQNLSASRPQDRQFILSSKKLLLSDSGFYLCAWSSTGADGYTFGSGTRLTVV.

This clonotype occurred a few times. This chain joins TRBV27 and TRBJ2-7; D is possibly TRBD1 (6 bases). The V end was cut by 3 bases, the J end by 6 bases, with 15 bases between. This CDR3 spans 14 amino acids. From germline, CDR1 is MNHEY and CDR2 SMNVEV (reference sequence). The CDR3 protein is CASSLGATSFEQYF. As DNA, the CDR3 is TGTGCCAGCAGTTTGGGGGCTACGTCGTTCGAGCAGTACTTC.

In its sample, this clonotype was seen many times. V is TRBV11-2 and J is TRBJ2-5, with D tentatively TRBD1 (5 bases). Between the trimmed V and J ends, which lost 5 bases and 2 bases, there was a span of 9 bases. The CDR3 sequence is 13 residues long. Germline V CDR1 and CDR2: SGHAT, FQNNGV. The CDR3 reads CASSRGSQETQYF. In nucleotides, the CDR3 is TGTGCCAGCAGCAGGGGTAGTCAAGAGACCCAGTACTTC.

J is TRBJ1-6 and V is TRBV6-2 or TRBV6-3, with D unclear. The CDR3 runs 16 residues. The germline V and J ends were trimmed by 7 bases and 0 bases, with 13 bases remaining between them. Germline loops: CDR1 MNHEY, CDR2 SVGEGT. DNA of the CDR3: TGTGCCAGCAACGCCCGACGCGCCTCCTATAATTCACCCCTCCACTTT. Residues: CASNARRASYNSPLHF.

The chain employs TRBV27 and TRBJ2-7; no firm D call. The CDR3 length is 16 residues. Germline CDR1 reads MNHEY; CDR2 reads SMNVEV (reference sequence). The V and J ends lost 0 bases and 0 bases respectively, with 12 bases between them. DNA of the CDR3: TGTGCCAGCAGTTTATCCGGCGGATACCGCTCCTACGAGCAGTACTTC. As protein: CASSLSGGYRSYEQYF.

This clonotype was observed a few times. The chain recombines TRBV12-3 or TRBV12-4 with TRBJ2-7; D is uncertain. The CDR3 contains 16 residues. Trimming removed 6 bases from V and 2 bases from J, with 20 bases in between. The DNA of the CDR3 is TGTGCCAGCAGCTCTTCCCCCTGGGCACCTACCTACGAGCAGTACTTC. Protein product: CASSSSPWAPTYEQYF.

J is TRBJ2-1 and V is TRBV7-3; possible D gene TRBD2, 5 bases. The V and J ends lost 1 base and 7 bases respectively, with 8 bases between them. The CDR3 runs to 13 residues. The germline V gene encodes CDR1 SGHTA and CDR2 FQGTGA. CDR3 amino acids: CASSLNRENEQFF. The DNA of the CDR3 is TGTGCCAGCAGCTTAAACCGGGAAAATGAGCAGTTCTTC. The variable domain in full, completed from reference TRBV7-3 and TRBJ2-1, reads GAGVSQTPSNKVTEKGKYVELRCDPISGHTALYWYRQSLGQGPEFLIYFQGTGAADDSGLPNDRFFAVRPEGSVSTLKIQRTERGDSAVYLCASSLNRENEQFFGPGTRLTVL.

In its sample, this clonotype was seen a few times. V gene TRBV3-1 combines with J gene TRBJ1-1; 8 positions match TRBD1. CDR3 length: 15 residues. V was clipped by 1 base and J by 3 bases; unmatched bases: 4. CDR1 is LGHDT, CDR2 YNNKEL, per germline (reference sequence). CDR3 sequence reads: CASSQAGGEYTEAFF. The CDR3 region has the DNA TGTGCCAGCAGCCAAGCAGGGGGCGAGTACACTGAAGCTTTCTTT. Full variable domain (outside the CDR3, taken from reference TRBV3-1 and TRBJ1-1): DTAVSQTPKYLVTQMGNDKSIKCEQNLGHDTMYWYKQDSKKFLKIMFSYNNKELIINETVPNRFSPKSPDKAHLNLHINSLELGDSAVYFCASSQAGGEYTEAFFGQGTRLTVV.

This clonotype has more than one count but fewer than ten. The chain links TRBV11-2 to TRBJ2-7; D might be TRBD1 (6 bases). Between the trimmed V and J ends, which lost 6 bases and 0 bases, there was a span of 15 bases. CDR1 and CDR2 (germline): SGHAT, FQNNGV. This CDR3 region has 15 residues. CDR3 bases: TGTGCCAGCAGTCACACAGGGACCTCCTCCTACGAGCAGTACTTC. Its translation is CASSHTGTSSYEQYF.